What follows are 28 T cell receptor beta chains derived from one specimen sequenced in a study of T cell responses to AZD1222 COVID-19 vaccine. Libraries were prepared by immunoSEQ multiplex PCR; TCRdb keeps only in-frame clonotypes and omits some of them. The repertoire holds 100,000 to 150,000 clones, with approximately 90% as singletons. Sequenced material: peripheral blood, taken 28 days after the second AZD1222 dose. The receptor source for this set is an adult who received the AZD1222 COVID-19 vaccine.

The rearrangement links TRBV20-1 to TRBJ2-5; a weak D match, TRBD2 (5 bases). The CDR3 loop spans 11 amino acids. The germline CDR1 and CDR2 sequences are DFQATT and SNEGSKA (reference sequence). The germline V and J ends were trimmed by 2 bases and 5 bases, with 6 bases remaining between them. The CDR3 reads CSARPGETQYF. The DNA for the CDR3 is TGCAGTGCTAGACCGGGGGAGACCCAGTACTTC.

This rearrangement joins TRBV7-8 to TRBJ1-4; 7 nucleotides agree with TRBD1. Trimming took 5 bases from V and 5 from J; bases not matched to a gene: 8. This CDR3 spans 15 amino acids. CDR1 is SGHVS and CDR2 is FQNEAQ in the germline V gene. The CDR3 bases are TGTGCCAGCAGCGTCCAGCCCAGGGGGAATGAAAAACTGTTTTTT. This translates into CASSVQPRGNEKLFF.

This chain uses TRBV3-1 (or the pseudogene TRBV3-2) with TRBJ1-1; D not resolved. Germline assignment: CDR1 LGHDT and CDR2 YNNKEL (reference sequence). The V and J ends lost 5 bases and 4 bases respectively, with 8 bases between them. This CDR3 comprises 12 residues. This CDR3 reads CASSDLVTEAFF. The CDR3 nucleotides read TGTGCCAGCAGCGACCTTGTCACTGAAGCTTTCTTT.

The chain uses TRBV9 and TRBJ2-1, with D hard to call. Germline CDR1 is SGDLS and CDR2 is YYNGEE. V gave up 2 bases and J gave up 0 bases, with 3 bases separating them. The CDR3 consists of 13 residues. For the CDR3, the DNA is TGTGCCAGCAGCGTTGGCTCCTACAATGAGCAGTTCTTC. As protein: CASSVGSYNEQFF. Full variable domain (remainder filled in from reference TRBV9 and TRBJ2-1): DSGVTQTPKHLITATGQRVTLRCSPRSGDLSVYWYQQSLDQGLQFLIQYYNGEERAKGNILERFSAQQFPDLHSELNLSSLELGDSALYFCASSVGSYNEQFFGPGTRLTVL.

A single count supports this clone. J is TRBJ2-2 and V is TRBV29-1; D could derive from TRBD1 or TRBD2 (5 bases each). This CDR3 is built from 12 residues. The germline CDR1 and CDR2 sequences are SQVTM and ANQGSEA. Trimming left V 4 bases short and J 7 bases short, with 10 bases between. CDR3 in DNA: TGCAGCGTTGTGGGGGTCGGCGGGGAGCTGTTTTTT. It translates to CSVVGVGGELFF.

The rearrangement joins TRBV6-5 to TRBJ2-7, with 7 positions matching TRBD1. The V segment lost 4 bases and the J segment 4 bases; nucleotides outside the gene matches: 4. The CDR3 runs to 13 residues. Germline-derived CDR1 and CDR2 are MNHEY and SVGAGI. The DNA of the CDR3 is TGTGCCAGCAGTTGGGGACAGCCTTACGAGCAGTACTTC. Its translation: CASSWGQPYEQYF.

For the CDR3, the DNA is TGTGCCAGCAGCGGACAGGTATACGAGCAGTACTTC. It yields the protein CASSGQVYEQYF. This sequence joins TRBV6-5 and TRBJ2-7, with 7 bases lining up with TRBD1. Germline V gene sequence: CDR1 MNHEY, CDR2 SVGAGI. The V and J ends lost 6 bases and 4 bases, in that order; junction bases with no gene match: 3. The CDR3 sequence is 12 residues long.

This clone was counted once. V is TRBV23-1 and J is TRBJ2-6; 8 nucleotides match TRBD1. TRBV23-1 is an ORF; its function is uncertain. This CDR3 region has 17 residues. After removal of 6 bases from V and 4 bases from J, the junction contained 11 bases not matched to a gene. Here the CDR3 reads CASSLGQGMAGANVLTF. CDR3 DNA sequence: TGCGCCAGCAGCCTTGGACAGGGTATGGCCGGGGCCAACGTCCTGACTTTC.

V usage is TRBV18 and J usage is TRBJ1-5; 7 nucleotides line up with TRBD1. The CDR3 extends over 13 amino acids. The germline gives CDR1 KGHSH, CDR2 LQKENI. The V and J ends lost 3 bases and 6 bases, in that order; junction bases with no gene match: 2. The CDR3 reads CASSPQGGQPQHF. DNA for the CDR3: TGTGCCAGCTCACCTCAGGGGGGTCAGCCCCAGCATTTT.

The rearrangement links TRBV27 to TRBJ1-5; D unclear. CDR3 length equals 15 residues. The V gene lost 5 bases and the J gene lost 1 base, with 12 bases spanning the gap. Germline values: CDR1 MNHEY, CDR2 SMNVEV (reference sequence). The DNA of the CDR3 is TGTGCCAGCAGTGCTAGTAGAGGCAGCAATCAGCCCCAGCATTTT. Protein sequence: CASSASRGSNQPQHF.

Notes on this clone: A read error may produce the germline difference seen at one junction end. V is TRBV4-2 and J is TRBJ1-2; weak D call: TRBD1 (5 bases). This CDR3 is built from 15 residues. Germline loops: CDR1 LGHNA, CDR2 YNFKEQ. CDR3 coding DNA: TGTGCCAGCAGCCAAGAGGCAGGGAGTAACTATGGCTACACCTTT. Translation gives CASSQEAGSNYGYTF.

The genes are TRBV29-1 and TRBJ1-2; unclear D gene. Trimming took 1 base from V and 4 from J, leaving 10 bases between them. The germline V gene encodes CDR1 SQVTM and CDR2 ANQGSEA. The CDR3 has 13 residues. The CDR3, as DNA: TGCAGCGTTGAAGGGGCCCAAGTCTATGGCTACACCTTC. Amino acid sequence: CSVEGAQVYGYTF.

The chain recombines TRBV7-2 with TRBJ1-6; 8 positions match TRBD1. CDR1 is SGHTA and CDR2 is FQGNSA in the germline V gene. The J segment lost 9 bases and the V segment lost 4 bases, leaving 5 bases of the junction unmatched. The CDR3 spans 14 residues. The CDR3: CASSSTGGGSPLHF. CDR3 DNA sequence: TGTGCCAGCAGCTCAACAGGGGGAGGTTCACCCCTCCACTTT.

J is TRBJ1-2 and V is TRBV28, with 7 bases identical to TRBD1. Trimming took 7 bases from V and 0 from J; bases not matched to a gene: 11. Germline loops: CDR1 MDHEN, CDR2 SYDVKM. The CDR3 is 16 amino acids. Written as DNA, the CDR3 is TGTGCCAGCACTCGAGAGACAGGGAGAGCTAACTATGGCTACACCTTC. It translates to CASTRETGRANYGYTF.

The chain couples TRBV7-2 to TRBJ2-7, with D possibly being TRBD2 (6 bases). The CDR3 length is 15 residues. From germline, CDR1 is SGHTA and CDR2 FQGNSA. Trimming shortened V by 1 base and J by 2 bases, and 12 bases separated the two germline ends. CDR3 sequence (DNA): TGTGCCAGCAGCTTAGGGGGGACTGAAGCCTACGAGCAGTACTTC. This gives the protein CASSLGGTEAYEQYF.

The CDR3 spells CASSGQGGGANVLTF. CDR3 nucleotides: TGTGCCAGTAGTGGGCAGGGCGGTGGGGCCAACGTCCTGACTTTC. The chain employs TRBV19 and TRBJ2-6; D might be TRBD1 (5 bases). Germline CDR1 and CDR2: LNHDA and SQIVND (reference sequence). The CDR3 sequence is 15 residues long. Between the trimmed V and J ends, which lost 5 bases and 3 bases, there was a span of 11 bases.

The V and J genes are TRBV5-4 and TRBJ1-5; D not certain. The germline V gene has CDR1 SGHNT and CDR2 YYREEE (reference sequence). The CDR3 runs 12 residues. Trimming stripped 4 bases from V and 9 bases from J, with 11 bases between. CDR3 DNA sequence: TGTGCCAGCAGCCCCGATATGGGGCCCCAGCATTTT. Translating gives CASSPDMGPQHF.

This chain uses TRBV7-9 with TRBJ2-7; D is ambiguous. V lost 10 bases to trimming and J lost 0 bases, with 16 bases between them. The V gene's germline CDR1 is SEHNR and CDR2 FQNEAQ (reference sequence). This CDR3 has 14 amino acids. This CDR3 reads CAIRVGPYSYEQYF. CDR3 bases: TGTGCCATCCGTGTCGGGCCGTACTCCTACGAGCAGTACTTC. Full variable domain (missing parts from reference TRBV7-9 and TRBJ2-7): DTGVSQNPRHKITKRGQNVTFRCDPISEHNRLYWYRQTLGQGPEFLTYFQNEAQLEKSRLLSDRFSAERPKGSFSTLEIQRTEQGDSAMYLCAIRVGPYSYEQYFGPGTRLTVT.

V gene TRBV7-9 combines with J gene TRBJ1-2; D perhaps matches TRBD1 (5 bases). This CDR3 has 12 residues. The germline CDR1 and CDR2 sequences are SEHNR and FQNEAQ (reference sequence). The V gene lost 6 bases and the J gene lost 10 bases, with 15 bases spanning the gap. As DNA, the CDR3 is TGTGCCAGCAGGACACAGGACTCTGACTACACCTTC. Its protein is CASRTQDSDYTF.

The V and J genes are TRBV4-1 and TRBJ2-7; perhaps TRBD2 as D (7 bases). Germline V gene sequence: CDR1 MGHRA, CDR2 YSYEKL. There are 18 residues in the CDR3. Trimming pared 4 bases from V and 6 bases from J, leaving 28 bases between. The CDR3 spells CASSPAGGTPDGEFEQYF. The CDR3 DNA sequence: TGCGCCAGCAGCCCCGCCGGGGGGACACCCGATGGGGAGTTCGAGCAGTACTTC.

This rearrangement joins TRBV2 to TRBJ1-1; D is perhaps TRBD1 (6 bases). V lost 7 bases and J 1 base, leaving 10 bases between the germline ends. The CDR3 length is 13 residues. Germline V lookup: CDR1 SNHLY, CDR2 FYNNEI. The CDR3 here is CASTRTENTEAFF. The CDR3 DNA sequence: TGTGCCAGCACCCGGACAGAGAACACTGAAGCTTTCTTT.

The CDR3: CASSPDRVVGNEQFF. CDR3 DNA: TGTGCCAGCTCACCGGACAGGGTTGTGGGCAATGAGCAGTTCTTC. This chain links TRBV18 with TRBJ2-1, with TRBD1 identical over 8 bases. This CDR3 is built from 15 residues. The trim removed 3 bases at V and 6 bases at J, leaving 7 bases unmatched. Germline V lookup: CDR1 KGHSH, CDR2 LQKENI.

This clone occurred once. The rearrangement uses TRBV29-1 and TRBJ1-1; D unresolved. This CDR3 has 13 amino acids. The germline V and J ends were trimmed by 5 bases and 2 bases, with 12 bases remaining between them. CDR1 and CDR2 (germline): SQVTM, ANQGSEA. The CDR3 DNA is TGCAGCGTTCAGAAGGGCCTCAACACTGAAGCTTTCTTT. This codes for CSVQKGLNTEAFF.

The CDR3 DNA is TGTGCCAGCAGTGACTCGGGGACAGGGGCGACAGATACGCAGTATTTT. It codes for CASSDSGTGATDTQYF. The chain has TRBV6-4 and TRBJ2-3; 10 bases line up with TRBD1. The J segment lost 3 bases and the V segment lost 0 bases, leaving 3 bases of the junction unmatched. In germline, CDR1 is MRHNA, CDR2 SNTAGT. This CDR3 has 16 residues.

The CDR3 protein is CASSRLTGRAYEQYF. The CDR3 DNA is TGTGCCAGCAGCCGACTCACAGGAAGGGCCTACGAGCAGTACTTC. The V call is TRBV28, the J call TRBJ2-7, with D maybe TRBD1 (5 bases). Germline CDR1 and CDR2: MDHEN and SYDVKM. Trimming shortened V by 6 bases and J by 2 bases, and 17 bases separated the two germline ends. This CDR3 comprises 15 residues.

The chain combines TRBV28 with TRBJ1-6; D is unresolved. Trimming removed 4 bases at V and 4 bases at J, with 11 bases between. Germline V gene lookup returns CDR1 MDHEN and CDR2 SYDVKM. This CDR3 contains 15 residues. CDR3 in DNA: TGTGCCAGCAGTTCCGGCGGACCGTATAATTCACCCCTCCACTTT. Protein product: CASSSGGPYNSPLHF.

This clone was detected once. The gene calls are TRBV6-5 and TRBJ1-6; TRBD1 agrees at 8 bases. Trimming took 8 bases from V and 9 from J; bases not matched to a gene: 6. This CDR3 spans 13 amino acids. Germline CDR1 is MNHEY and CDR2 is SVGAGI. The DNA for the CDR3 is TGTGCCAGCGGACGACAGGGGAGTTCACCCCTCCACTTT. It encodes CASGRQGSSPLHF.

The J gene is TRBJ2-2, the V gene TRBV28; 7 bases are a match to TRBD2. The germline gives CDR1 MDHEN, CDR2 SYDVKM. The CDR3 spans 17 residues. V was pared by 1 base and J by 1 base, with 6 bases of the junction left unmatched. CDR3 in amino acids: CASSLYGLAVNTGELFF. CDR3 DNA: TGTGCCAGCAGTTTATACGGGCTAGCGGTGAACACCGGGGAGCTGTTTTTT.